The source of this TCR beta chain is a study of T cells after posttransplantation cyclophosphamide. Study-level points and caveats: Tissue-infiltrating T cells from skin or gut overlapped little with blood T cells.

To note about this clone: Its antigen is still unknown.

Using immunoSEQ multiplex PCR, the repertoire was profiled, and TCRdb retains in-frame clones only, with some absent. The data show 5,000 to 6,000 clones, less than 80% seen once. Busulfan-fludarabine conditioning, marrow transplant, and cyclophosphamide on days +3 and +4 were administered. The length of the CDR3 is 15 residues. Germline V CDR1 and CDR2: GTSNPN, SVGIG (reference sequence). Trimming cost V 2 bases and J 3 bases; bases outside gene matches: 3. This TCR derives from a male patient aged 60 to 75 who received an allogeneic stem cell transplant from an unrelated donor, was CMV-positive, and had no GVHD. The graft donor may be the source of some T cells. The chain is built from TRBV30 and TRBJ2-7; TRBD2 matches at 14 bases. This specimen consisted of PBMCs, obtained after allogeneic stem cell transplant with posttransplant cyclophosphamide. The CDR3 DNA is TGTGCCTGGAGTCCGGGACTAGCGGGAGTCTACGAGCAGTACTTC. Its translation is CAWSPGLAGVYEQYF.